The 28 T cell receptor beta chains below all came from one sample that was sequenced in a study of beta chain features in type 1 diabetes. Study observations and caveats: The study found moderately but significantly shorter TCRB CDR3s in all four CD4+ subsets of Type 1 diabetes patients.

No antigen is known for these receptors. The entirety of the isolated RNA underwent reverse transcription, so expressed TCRB transcripts were sequenced. Profiled with immunoSEQ multiplex PCR; TCRdb holds only in-frame clones, not every one. This sample has around 180,000 clones, with roughly 8% found just once. The sequencing input was central memory CD4+ T cells from blood. The receptors originated from a woman in her 40s with type 1 diabetes.

The chain recombines TRBV28 with TRBJ1-2, with a possible D match to TRBD1 (5 bases). This CDR3 is 12 amino acids long. Trimming cost V 2 bases and J 8 bases, with 9 bases left between them. Germline V gene sequence: CDR1 MDHEN, CDR2 SYDVKM. CDR3 sequence reads: CASSLLGLGYTF. The CDR3 nucleotides are TGTGCCAGCAGTTTACTGGGGCTAGGCTACACCTTC.

The chain is built from TRBV7-2 and TRBJ1-1, with a weak D call TRBD1 (6 bases). This CDR3 is 13 amino acids long. The V gene's germline CDR1 is SGHTA and CDR2 FQGNSA. Trimming removed 7 bases at V and 1 base at J, with 10 bases between. The DNA of the CDR3 is TGTGCCAGCACCAACAGGGCGAACACTGAAGCTTTCTTT. Protein: CASTNRANTEAFF.

This chain connects TRBV10-3 to TRBJ1-2, with no clear D. The length of the CDR3 is 13 residues. CDR1 and CDR2 (germline): ENHRY, SYGVKD. The ends were cut back, 7 bases at V and 2 bases at J, with 11 bases in the middle. The CDR3 DNA reads as TGTGCCATCATGGAGGGCAACAACTATGGCTACACCTTC. The encoded protein is CAIMEGNNYGYTF.

A few counts support this clone. The V gene is TRBV7-3, the J gene TRBJ2-2; 10 bases map to TRBD2. The trim removed 5 bases at V and 6 bases at J, leaving 9 bases unmatched. The CDR3 sequence is 16 residues long. Looked up from germline, CDR1 is SGHTA and CDR2 is FQGTGA. As DNA, the CDR3 is TGTGCCAGCAGCCAGATGAGCGGGAGGGCCGCCGGGGAGCTGTTTTTT. Translating gives CASSQMSGRAAGELFF.

This clone turned up a few times. J is TRBJ1-2 and V is TRBV28; no definite D call. The CDR3 sequence is 12 residues long. The germline V and J ends were trimmed by 6 bases and 5 bases, with 10 bases remaining between them. Germline CDR1 is MDHEN and CDR2 is SYDVKM. CDR3 loop: CASSSPRYGYTF. The CDR3, as DNA: TGTGCCAGCAGCTCCCCGCGATATGGCTACACCTTC.

This chain joins TRBV9 and TRBJ1-2; D call uncertain. The germline V gene has CDR1 SGDLS and CDR2 YYNGEE. The germline V and J ends were trimmed by 0 bases and 5 bases, with 11 bases remaining between them. The CDR3 covers 14 residues. This CDR3 is CASSVAGKSYGYTF. The CDR3 DNA reads TGTGCCAGCAGCGTAGCGGGGAAGTCTTATGGCTACACCTTC.

This clone was seen a few times. This chain links TRBV6-5 with TRBJ2-1, with 10 bases identical to TRBD1. This CDR3 comprises 14 residues. CDR1 is MNHEY and CDR2 is SVGAGI in the germline V gene. The J segment lost 7 bases and the V segment lost 6 bases, leaving 6 bases of the junction unmatched. This chain's CDR3 is CASSWTGGRNEQFF. The CDR3 nucleotides read TGTGCCAGCAGCTGGACAGGGGGAAGAAATGAGCAGTTCTTC.

The chain combines TRBV7-2 with TRBJ1-2, with D unresolved. The CDR3 runs to 12 residues. Trimming cost V 4 bases and J 8 bases, with 11 bases left between them. CDR1 is SGHTA, CDR2 FQGNSA, per germline. CDR3 nucleotides: TGTGCCAGCAGCTCCATTCGGGAGGGCTACACCTTC. This encodes CASSSIREGYTF. The full variable domain, with the rest looked up from reference TRBV7-2 and TRBJ1-2, is GAGVSQSPSNKVTEKGKDVELRCDPISGHTALYWYRQSLGQGLEFLIYFQGNSAPDKSGLPSDRFSAERTGGSVSTLTIQRTQQEDSAVYLCASSSIREGYTFGSGTRLTVV.

This clone appeared many times. The chain couples TRBV5-1 to TRBJ2-7; 7 positions match TRBD1. The CDR3 covers 14 residues. V lost 4 bases to trimming and J lost 3 bases; unmatched junction nucleotides: 7. The germline CDR1 and CDR2 sequences are SGHRS and YFSETQ. This chain's CDR3 is CASSQGQSLYEQYF. The CDR3 DNA follows: TGCGCCAGCAGCCAGGGACAGTCTCTCTACGAGCAGTACTTC.

A word on this clone: One end of the junction does not line up with germline, which may come from a read error. The chain couples TRBV28 to TRBJ2-5; possible D gene TRBD2, 6 bases. Germline V gives CDR1 MDHEN, CDR2 SYDVKM. CDR3 size: 13 residues. The chain's CDR3 is CASSRRDQEAQYF. CDR3 sequence (DNA): TGTGCCAGCAGCCGGCGGGATCAAGAGGCCCAGTACTTC.

This chain links TRBV19 with TRBJ2-3; possible D gene TRBD2, 6 bases. The germline V gene has CDR1 LNHDA and CDR2 SQIVND (reference sequence). Trimming pared 6 bases from V and 2 bases from J, leaving 15 bases between. CDR3 length equals 15 residues. The CDR3 loop is CASRSRTTNTDTQYF. The CDR3 DNA follows: TGTGCCAGTAGATCCCGGACTACCAACACAGATACGCAGTATTTT.

The V and J genes are TRBV5-4 and TRBJ1-1, with 9 positions matching TRBD1. CDR1 SGHNT and CDR2 YYREEE come from the germline V gene (reference sequence). The CDR3 contains 16 residues. Trimming removed 0 bases from V and 4 bases from J; junction bases left unmatched: 7. CDR3 in DNA: TGTGCCAGCAGCTTGGAGAACAGGGGGCAAGGCACTGAAGCTTTCTTT. It codes for CASSLENRGQGTEAFF.

In this sample, this clone turned up a few times. V usage is TRBV7-2 and J usage is TRBJ2-5; 8 positions match TRBD1. Germline V CDR1 and CDR2: SGHTA, FQGNSA. This CDR3 is 14 amino acids long. Germline trimming cut 6 bases from V and 5 bases from J; bases unmatched to any gene: 8. In DNA form, the CDR3 reads TGTGCCAGCAGTCAGGGGGCTAGGTCGGAGACCCAGTACTTC. Its protein is CASSQGARSETQYF.

A few counts support this clone. V gene TRBV29-1 combines with J gene TRBJ2-1, with TRBD2 identical over 9 bases. The germline CDR1 and CDR2 sequences are SQVTM and ANQGSEA. After removal of 6 bases from V and 3 bases from J, the junction contained 24 bases not matched to a gene. The CDR3 has 20 amino acids. CDR3 protein: CSVDTDPLGLSGGYYNEQFF. The CDR3 bases are TGCAGCGTGGACACAGACCCCCTGGGTTTGAGCGGGGGGTACTACAATGAGCAGTTCTTC.

The rearrangement links TRBV7-2 to TRBJ1-5, with TRBD1 identical over 8 bases. The CDR3 is made up of 14 amino acids. Germline V gene sequence: CDR1 SGHTA, CDR2 FQGNSA. The junction had 3 bases not matched to a gene; V was cut back by 5 bases and J by 3 bases. CDR3 nucleotide sequence: TGTGCCAGCAGCCGACAGGGGTTCAATCAGCCCCAGCATTTT. As protein: CASSRQGFNQPQHF. The variable domain in full, with the rest retrieved from reference TRBV7-2 and TRBJ1-5, is GAGVSQSPSNKVTEKGKDVELRCDPISGHTALYWYRQSLGQGLEFLIYFQGNSAPDKSGLPSDRFSAERTGGSVSTLTIQRTQQEDSAVYLCASSRQGFNQPQHFGDGTRLSIL.

The V call is TRBV16, the J call TRBJ1-2; maybe TRBD1 (6 bases). CDR3 length: 13 amino acids. In germline, CDR1 is KGHSY, CDR2 FQNENV. V was trimmed by 2 bases and J by 4 bases, leaving 8 bases between them. The DNA of the CDR3 is TGTGCCAGCAGCCAACAGGGGCGCTATGGCTACACCTTC. Encoded protein: CASSQQGRYGYTF.

This clone was observed a few times. DNA of the CDR3: TGTGCCAGCAGCTCACCAAGGACAGGGAGGGAGACCCAGTACTTC. It encodes CASSSPRTGRETQYF. The genes are TRBV7-9 and TRBJ2-5; 8 bases map to TRBD1. Germline V gives CDR1 SEHNR, CDR2 FQNEAQ (reference sequence). V lost 4 bases, J lost 5 bases, and 9 bases stayed unmatched. This CDR3 has 15 amino acids.

This sequence joins TRBV15 and TRBJ2-6; TRBD1 matches at 8 bases. Germline values: CDR1 LNHNV, CDR2 YYDKDF (reference sequence). Trimming cost V 1 base and J 0 bases; bases outside gene matches: 8. This CDR3 comprises 19 residues. The CDR3 loop is CATSRGLGQGRSGANVLTF. The CDR3 bases are TGTGCCACCAGCAGAGGCCTAGGACAGGGCCGCTCTGGGGCCAACGTCCTGACTTTC.

The chain recombines TRBV28 with TRBJ1-1; TRBD1 aligns across 9 bases. The CDR3 sequence is 15 residues long. Germline V CDR1 and CDR2: MDHEN, SYDVKM. J gave up 0 bases and V 6 bases, and 5 bases lay outside the gene matches. CDR3 coding DNA: TGTGCCAGCAGACCCCGGACAGGGGTGAACACTGAAGCTTTCTTT. Translating it yields CASRPRTGVNTEAFF.

This clone was detected many times. Other nucleotide sequences in the sample specify the same CDR3. The rearrangement uses TRBV25-1 and TRBJ1-4, with D perhaps matching TRBD1 (6 bases). The germline gives CDR1 MGHDK, CDR2 SYGVNS. The CDR3 consists of 15 residues. Trimming took 6 bases from V and 5 from J, leaving 16 bases between them. The CDR3 reads CASSASGRGNEKLFF. The CDR3 nucleotides read TGTGCCAGCAGCGCCTCGGGGAGGGGGAATGAAAAACTGTTTTTT. Using reference TRBV25-1 and TRBJ1-4 for the parts outside the CDR3, the full variable domain is EADIYQTPRYLVIGTGKKITLECSQTMGHDKMYWYQQDPGMELHLIHYSYGVNSTEKGDLSSESTVSRIRTEHFPLTLESARPSHTSQYLCASSASGRGNEKLFFGSGTQLSVL.

The J gene is TRBJ1-2, the V gene TRBV10-3; D unclear. Deletions cut 3 bases from V and 4 bases from J, with 15 bases between. CDR1 and CDR2 (germline): ENHRY, SYGVKD. This CDR3 is 15 amino acids long. CDR3 sequence (DNA): TGTGCCATCAGTGATCCCCCAATAAGCTCCTATGGCTACACCTTC. This encodes CAISDPPISSYGYTF.

This clone has ten or more counts. The V and J genes are TRBV4-1 and TRBJ1-3; D is uncertain. The ends were cut back, 1 base at V and 4 bases at J, with 2 bases in the middle. The CDR3 loop spans 12 amino acids. Per germline, CDR1 MGHRA and CDR2 YSYEKL. The chain's CDR3 is CASSQAGNTIYF. CDR3 sequence (DNA): TGCGCCAGCAGCCAAGCGGGAAACACCATATATTTT.

The V and J genes are TRBV7-2 and TRBJ1-2; TRBD1 matches 7 bases. The CDR3 sequence is 16 residues long. Germline V gene data show CDR1 as SGHTA and CDR2 as FQGNSA. The junction had 15 bases not matched to a gene; V was cut back by 4 bases and J by 7 bases. The CDR3 nucleotides read TGTGCCAGCAGCTCCCGAGGTCCAGGGGGAATTGGTGGCTACACCTTC. This codes for CASSSRGPGGIGGYTF.

This clone was detected only a few times. The chain carries TRBV28 and TRBJ1-5; 7 bases align to TRBD1. The V segment lost 6 bases and the J segment 7 bases; nucleotides outside the gene matches: 9. The CDR3 runs to 14 residues. Germline V lookup: CDR1 MDHEN, CDR2 SYDVKM. The CDR3 coding sequence is TGTGCCAGCAGAAAGACAGGGAGCGGACAGCCCCAGCATTTT. Protein: CASRKTGSGQPQHF. Full variable domain (outside the CDR3, taken from reference TRBV28 and TRBJ1-5): DVKVTQSSRYLVKRTGEKVFLECVQDMDHENMFWYRQDPGLGLRLIYFSYDVKMKEKGDIPEGYSVSREKKERFSLILESASTNQTSMYLCASRKTGSGQPQHFGDGTRLSIL.

This clone was detected only a few times. This CDR3 reads CASGRVFSGANVLTF. CDR3 nucleotide sequence: TGTGCCAGCGGGAGGGTATTCTCTGGGGCCAACGTCCTGACTTTC. V and J are TRBV28 and TRBJ2-6; 7 bases match TRBD2. The CDR3 extends over 15 amino acids. J was trimmed by 0 bases and V by 8 bases; bases with no gene match: 4. Looked up from germline, CDR1 is MDHEN and CDR2 is SYDVKM.

This clone was seen only a few times. CDR3 nucleotides: TGTGCCAGCAGTTTGGGACTTAAGAGCTCCTATAATTCACCCCTCCACTTT. Residues: CASSLGLKSSYNSPLHF. The chain is built from TRBV28 and TRBJ1-6; tentatively, D is TRBD1 (5 bases). The CDR3 is made up of 17 amino acids. From germline, CDR1 is MDHEN and CDR2 SYDVKM. V was clipped by 3 bases and J by 0 bases, with 12 bases between them. The entire variable domain, with the rest obtained from reference TRBV28 and TRBJ1-6, is as follows: DVKVTQSSRYLVKRTGEKVFLECVQDMDHENMFWYRQDPGLGLRLIYFSYDVKMKEKGDIPEGYSVSREKKERFSLILESASTNQTSMYLCASSLGLKSSYNSPLHFGNGTRLTVT.

The chain carries TRBV5-6 and TRBJ2-1; 8 bases agree with TRBD2. The V gene end was trimmed by 4 bases and the J gene end by 7 bases; junction bases not matched to a gene: 10. Germline CDR1 is SGHDT and CDR2 is YYEEEE. The CDR3 covers 15 residues. In nucleotides, the CDR3 is TGTGCCAGCAGCCCCAGCGGGAGAGGCCTAAATGAGCAGTTCTTC. Amino acid sequence: CASSPSGRGLNEQFF.

This clone was recorded at least ten times. The rearrangement uses TRBV7-3 and TRBJ2-5; TRBD1 aligns across 8 bases. The CDR3 is 15 residues long. Germline lookup yields CDR1 SGHTA and CDR2 FQGTGA. The V gene end was trimmed by 2 bases and the J gene end by 5 bases; junction bases not matched to a gene: 7. This CDR3 is CASSLAGGAEETQYF. CDR3 nucleotides: TGTGCCAGCAGCTTAGCAGGGGGCGCGGAGGAGACCCAGTACTTC.